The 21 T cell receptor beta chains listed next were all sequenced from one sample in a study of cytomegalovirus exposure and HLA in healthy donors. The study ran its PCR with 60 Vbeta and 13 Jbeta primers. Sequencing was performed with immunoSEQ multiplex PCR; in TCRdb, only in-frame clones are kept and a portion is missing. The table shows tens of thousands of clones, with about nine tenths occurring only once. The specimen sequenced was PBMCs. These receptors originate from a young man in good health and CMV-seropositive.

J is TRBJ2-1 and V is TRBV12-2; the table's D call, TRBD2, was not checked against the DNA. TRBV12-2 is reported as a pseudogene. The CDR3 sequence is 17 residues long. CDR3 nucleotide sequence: TGTGCAAGTCGCGAGGGCCGCGGGGGATGGCGTATCAATGAGCAGTTCTTC. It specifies CASREGRGGWRINEQFF.

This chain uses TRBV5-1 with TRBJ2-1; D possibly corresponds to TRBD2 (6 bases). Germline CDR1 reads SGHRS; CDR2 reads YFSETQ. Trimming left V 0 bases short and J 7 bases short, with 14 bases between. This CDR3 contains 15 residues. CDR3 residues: CASSLAGGVGNEQFF. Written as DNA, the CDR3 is TGCGCCAGCAGCTTGGCCGGCGGGGTGGGGAATGAGCAGTTCTTC.

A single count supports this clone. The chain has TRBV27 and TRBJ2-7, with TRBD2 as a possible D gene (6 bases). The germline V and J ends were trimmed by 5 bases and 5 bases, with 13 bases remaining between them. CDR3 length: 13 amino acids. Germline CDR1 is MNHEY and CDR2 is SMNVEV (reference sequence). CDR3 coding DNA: TGTGCCAGCAGTGCCGGGACTCCCAACGAGCAGTACTTC. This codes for CASSAGTPNEQYF.

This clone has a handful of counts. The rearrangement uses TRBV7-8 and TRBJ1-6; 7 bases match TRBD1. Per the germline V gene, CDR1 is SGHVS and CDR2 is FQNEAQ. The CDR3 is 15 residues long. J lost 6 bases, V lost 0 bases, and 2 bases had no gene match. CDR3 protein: CASSLAGGGNSPLHF. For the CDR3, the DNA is TGTGCCAGCAGCTTAGCAGGGGGCGGTAATTCACCCCTCCACTTT.

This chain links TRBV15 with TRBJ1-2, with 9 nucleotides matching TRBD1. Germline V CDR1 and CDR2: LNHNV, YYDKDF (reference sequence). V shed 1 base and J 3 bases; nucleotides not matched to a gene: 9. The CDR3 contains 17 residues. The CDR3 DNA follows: TGTGCCACCAGCAGAGGCGGACAGGGGCCGGACCACTATGGCTACACCTTC. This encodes CATSRGGQGPDHYGYTF.

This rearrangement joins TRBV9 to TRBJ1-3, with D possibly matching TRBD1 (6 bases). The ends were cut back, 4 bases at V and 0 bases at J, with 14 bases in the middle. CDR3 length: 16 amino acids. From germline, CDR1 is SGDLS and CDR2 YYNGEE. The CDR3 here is CASSSGTPHSGNTIYF. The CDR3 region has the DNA TGTGCCAGCAGCTCCGGGACACCACACTCTGGAAACACCATATATTTT.

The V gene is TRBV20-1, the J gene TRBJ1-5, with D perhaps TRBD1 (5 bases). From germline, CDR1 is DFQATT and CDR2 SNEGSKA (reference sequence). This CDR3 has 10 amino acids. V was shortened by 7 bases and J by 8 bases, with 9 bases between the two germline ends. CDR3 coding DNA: TGCAGTGTTCCGGGGGAGCCCCAGCATTTT. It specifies CSVPGEPQHF.

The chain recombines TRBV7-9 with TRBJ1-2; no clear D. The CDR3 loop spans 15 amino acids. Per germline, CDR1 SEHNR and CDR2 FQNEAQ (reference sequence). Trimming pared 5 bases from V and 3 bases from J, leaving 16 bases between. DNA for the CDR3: TGTGCCAGCAGCCCCTCAGCGGACCAGGACTATGGCTACACCTTC. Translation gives CASSPSADQDYGYTF.

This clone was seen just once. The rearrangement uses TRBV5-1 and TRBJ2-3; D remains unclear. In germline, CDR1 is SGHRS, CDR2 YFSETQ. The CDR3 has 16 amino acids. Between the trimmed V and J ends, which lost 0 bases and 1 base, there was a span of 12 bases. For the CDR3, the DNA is TGCGCCAGCAGCTTGGGCGGTACATGGGGCACAGATACGCAGTATTTT. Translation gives CASSLGGTWGTDTQYF.

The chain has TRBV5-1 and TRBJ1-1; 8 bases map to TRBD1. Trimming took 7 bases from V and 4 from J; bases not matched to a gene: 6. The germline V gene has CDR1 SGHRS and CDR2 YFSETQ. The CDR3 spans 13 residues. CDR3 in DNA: TGCGCCAGCCGGGACAGGTTCGGCACTGAAGCTTTCTTT. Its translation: CASRDRFGTEAFF.

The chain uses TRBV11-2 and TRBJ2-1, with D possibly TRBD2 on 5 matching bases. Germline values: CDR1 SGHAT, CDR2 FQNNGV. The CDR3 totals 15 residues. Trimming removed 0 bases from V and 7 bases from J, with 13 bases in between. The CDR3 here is CASSLEAARGNEQFF. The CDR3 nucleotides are TGTGCCAGCAGCTTAGAAGCGGCCCGGGGAAATGAGCAGTTCTTC.

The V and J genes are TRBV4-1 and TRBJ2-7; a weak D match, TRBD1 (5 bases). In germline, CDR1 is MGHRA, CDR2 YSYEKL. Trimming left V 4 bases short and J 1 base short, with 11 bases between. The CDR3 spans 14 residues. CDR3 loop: CASSPQGKSYEQYF. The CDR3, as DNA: TGCGCCAGCAGCCCCCAGGGTAAATCCTACGAGCAGTACTTC.

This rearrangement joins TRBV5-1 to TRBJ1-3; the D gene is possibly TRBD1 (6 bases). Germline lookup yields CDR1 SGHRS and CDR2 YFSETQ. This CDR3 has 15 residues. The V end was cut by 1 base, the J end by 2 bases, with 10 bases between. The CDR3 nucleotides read TGCGCCAGCAGCTTGTGGCAGGGGACTGGAAACACCATATATTTT. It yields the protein CASSLWQGTGNTIYF.

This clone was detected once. The CDR3 DNA reads as TGCAGCGTTGATACAGGGGTAGACTATGGCTACACCTTC. It codes for CSVDTGVDYGYTF. The chain employs TRBV29-1 and TRBJ1-2; TRBD1 matches 7 bases. From germline, CDR1 is SQVTM and CDR2 ANQGSEA. Trimming at V came to 3 bases and at J to 3 bases, leaving 4 bases not matched to a gene. There are 13 residues in the CDR3.

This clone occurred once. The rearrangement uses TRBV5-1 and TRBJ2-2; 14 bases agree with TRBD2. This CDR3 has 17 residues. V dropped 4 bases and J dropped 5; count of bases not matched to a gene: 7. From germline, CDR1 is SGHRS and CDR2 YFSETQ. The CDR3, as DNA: TGCGCCAGCAGCCTGACTAGCGGGAGGGCCTATACCGGGGAGCTGTTTTTT. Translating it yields CASSLTSGRAYTGELFF.

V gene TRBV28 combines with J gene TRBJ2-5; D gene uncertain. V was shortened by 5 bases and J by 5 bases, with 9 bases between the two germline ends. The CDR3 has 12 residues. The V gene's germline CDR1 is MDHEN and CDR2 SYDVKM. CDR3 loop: CASSLQEETQYF. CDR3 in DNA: TGTGCCAGCAGTCTCCAAGAGGAGACCCAGTACTTC. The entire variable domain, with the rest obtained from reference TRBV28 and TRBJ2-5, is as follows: DVKVTQSSRYLVKRTGEKVFLECVQDMDHENMFWYRQDPGLGLRLIYFSYDVKMKEKGDIPEGYSVSREKKERFSLILESASTNQTSMYLCASSLQEETQYFGPGTRLLVL.

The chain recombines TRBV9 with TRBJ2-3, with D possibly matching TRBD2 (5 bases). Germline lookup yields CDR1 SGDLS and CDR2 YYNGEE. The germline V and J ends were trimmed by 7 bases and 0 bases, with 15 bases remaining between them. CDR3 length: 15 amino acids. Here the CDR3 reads CASGRASTSTDTQYF. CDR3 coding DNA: TGTGCCAGCGGGCGGGCCTCTACTAGCACAGATACGCAGTATTTT.

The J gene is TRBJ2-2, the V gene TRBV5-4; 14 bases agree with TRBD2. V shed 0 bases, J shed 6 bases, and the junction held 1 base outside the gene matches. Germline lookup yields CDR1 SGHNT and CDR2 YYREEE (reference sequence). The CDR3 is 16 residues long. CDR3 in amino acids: CASSLGLAGGPGELFF. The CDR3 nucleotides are TGTGCCAGCAGCTTGGGACTAGCGGGAGGGCCCGGGGAGCTGTTTTTT.

CDR3 in DNA: TGTGCCACCAGCAGAGGCGGCGCGGGAGTGCTCGAGACCCAGTACTTC. Protein product: CATSRGGAGVLETQYF. The V and J genes are TRBV15 and TRBJ2-5; 7 nucleotides match TRBD2. Germline lookup yields CDR1 LNHNV and CDR2 YYDKDF (reference sequence). There are 16 residues in the CDR3. Trimming took 1 base from V and 5 from J; bases not matched to a gene: 10.

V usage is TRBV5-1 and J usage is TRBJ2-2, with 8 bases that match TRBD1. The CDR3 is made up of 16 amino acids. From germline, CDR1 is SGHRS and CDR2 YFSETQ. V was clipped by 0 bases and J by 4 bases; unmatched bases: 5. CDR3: CASSLDGTGGTGELFF. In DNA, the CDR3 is TGCGCCAGCAGCTTGGATGGGACAGGAGGCACCGGGGAGCTGTTTTTT.

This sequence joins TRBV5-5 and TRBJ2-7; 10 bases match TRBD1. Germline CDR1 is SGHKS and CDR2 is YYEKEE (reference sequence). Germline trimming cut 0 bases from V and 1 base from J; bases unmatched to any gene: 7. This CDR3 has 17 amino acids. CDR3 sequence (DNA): TGTGCCAGCAGCTTGGAAGGACAGGGGGGGATATCCTACGAGCAGTACTTC. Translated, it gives CASSLEGQGGISYEQYF.